This T cell receptor beta chain was captured in a study of shared clonotypes between healthy human individuals. In the study overall: There were three CD4 naive, three CD4 memory, two CD8 naive and one CD8 memory plates per donor.

This CDR3 spans 15 amino acids. Germline loops: CDR1 GTSNPN, CDR2 SVGIG (reference sequence). V shed 0 bases and J shed 2 bases, with 13 bases lying between them. Replicate PCRs run on sorted subsets employed roughly 190 ng DNA, tens of thousands of T cell genomes. The protocol was immunoSEQ multiplex PCR, while the TCRdb copy is restricted to in-frame clones and leaves out a portion. The table includes about 1 million clones, around 74% detected once. The sample consisted of memory CD4+ T cells sorted from blood. Subset here: CD45RA-negative fraction. The sequence was obtained from a man between 18 and 35 years old in good health. The J gene is TRBJ1-1, the V gene TRBV30; weak D call: TRBD1 (5 bases). The CDR3 bases are TGTGCCTGGAGTGTAGGGGTCAGAAGAAACACTGAAGCTTTCTTT. Translating gives CAWSVGVRRNTEAFF.